This section outlines one TCR beta chain sequence together with its context. Its antigen is as yet unknown. With 1 base removed from V and 0 bases from J, the gap between germline ends came to 10 bases. Per the germline V gene, CDR1 is GTSNPN and CDR2 is SVGIG (reference sequence). The CDR3 has 15 residues. The entry originates in a study of tumor-infiltrating lymphocytes in primary liver carcinoma. Study as a whole: The patients had histopathologically diagnosed primary liver carcinoma, and their disease was treated by surgical resection. Men as well as women, aged 30 to 69 years, made up the patients. Study conclusions and caveats: Blood fell significantly below tumors in its top-250-clone fraction (p = 0.039).

Alongside blood RNA obtained from unsorted whole blood, germline DNA was also extracted. The authors made TCR beta cDNA from approximately 500 ng total RNA with a constant-region primer. Employing slightly modified ARM-PCR, three nested multiplex PCR rounds were run, and these gave rise to the TCR beta libraries. With TRBV1-TRBV30 forward primers and a C-beta reverse primer, the first two PCR rounds were run for around 10 cycles each. From the multiplex PCR reads, TCRdb called clonotypes with MiXCR, one entry per CDR3 protein. The sample holds fewer than 400,000 distinct CDR3 sequences, around 50% seen once.

The chain carries TRBV30 and TRBJ2-1; D is unclear. The material sequenced was peripheral blood. This receptor was identified in a woman aged 30 to 39 with primary liver carcinoma and hepatitis B virus infection. In DNA, the CDR3 is TGTGCCTGGAGTGAACCCCAAAGCTCCTACAATGAGCAGTTCTTC. It codes for CAWSEPQSSYNEQFF.